This paragraph covers one TCR beta chain sequence. Its cognate antigen is unknown. The data originate from a study of cytomegalovirus exposure and HLA in healthy donors. Overall study findings and caveats: Whilst most TCR sequences proved rare, a subset of public TCRs occurred across many donors. Later work found most CMV-associated TCR beta chains apparently HLA-restricted. CMV serostatus was the sole immune exposure information available.

PCR was performed using 60 Vbeta and 13 Jbeta primers. Data came from immunoSEQ multiplex PCR; TCRdb stores just in-frame clones and leaves some out. The sample consists of around 150,000 clones, about two thirds of them appearing once. Germline trimming cut 4 bases from V and 0 bases from J; bases unmatched to any gene: 5. The CDR3 runs to 18 residues. The germline V gene has CDR1 SGHNT and CDR2 YYREEE (reference sequence). The chain combines TRBV5-4 with TRBJ2-6, with 12 nucleotides matching TRBD2. This TCR was sampled from a man younger than 40 in good health and CMV-seropositive. The sample taken for sequencing was PBMCs. The CDR3 loop reads CASSAGLAGSSGANVLTF. In nucleotides, the CDR3 is TGTGCCAGCAGCGCCGGACTAGCGGGAAGCTCTGGGGCCAACGTCCTGACTTTC.